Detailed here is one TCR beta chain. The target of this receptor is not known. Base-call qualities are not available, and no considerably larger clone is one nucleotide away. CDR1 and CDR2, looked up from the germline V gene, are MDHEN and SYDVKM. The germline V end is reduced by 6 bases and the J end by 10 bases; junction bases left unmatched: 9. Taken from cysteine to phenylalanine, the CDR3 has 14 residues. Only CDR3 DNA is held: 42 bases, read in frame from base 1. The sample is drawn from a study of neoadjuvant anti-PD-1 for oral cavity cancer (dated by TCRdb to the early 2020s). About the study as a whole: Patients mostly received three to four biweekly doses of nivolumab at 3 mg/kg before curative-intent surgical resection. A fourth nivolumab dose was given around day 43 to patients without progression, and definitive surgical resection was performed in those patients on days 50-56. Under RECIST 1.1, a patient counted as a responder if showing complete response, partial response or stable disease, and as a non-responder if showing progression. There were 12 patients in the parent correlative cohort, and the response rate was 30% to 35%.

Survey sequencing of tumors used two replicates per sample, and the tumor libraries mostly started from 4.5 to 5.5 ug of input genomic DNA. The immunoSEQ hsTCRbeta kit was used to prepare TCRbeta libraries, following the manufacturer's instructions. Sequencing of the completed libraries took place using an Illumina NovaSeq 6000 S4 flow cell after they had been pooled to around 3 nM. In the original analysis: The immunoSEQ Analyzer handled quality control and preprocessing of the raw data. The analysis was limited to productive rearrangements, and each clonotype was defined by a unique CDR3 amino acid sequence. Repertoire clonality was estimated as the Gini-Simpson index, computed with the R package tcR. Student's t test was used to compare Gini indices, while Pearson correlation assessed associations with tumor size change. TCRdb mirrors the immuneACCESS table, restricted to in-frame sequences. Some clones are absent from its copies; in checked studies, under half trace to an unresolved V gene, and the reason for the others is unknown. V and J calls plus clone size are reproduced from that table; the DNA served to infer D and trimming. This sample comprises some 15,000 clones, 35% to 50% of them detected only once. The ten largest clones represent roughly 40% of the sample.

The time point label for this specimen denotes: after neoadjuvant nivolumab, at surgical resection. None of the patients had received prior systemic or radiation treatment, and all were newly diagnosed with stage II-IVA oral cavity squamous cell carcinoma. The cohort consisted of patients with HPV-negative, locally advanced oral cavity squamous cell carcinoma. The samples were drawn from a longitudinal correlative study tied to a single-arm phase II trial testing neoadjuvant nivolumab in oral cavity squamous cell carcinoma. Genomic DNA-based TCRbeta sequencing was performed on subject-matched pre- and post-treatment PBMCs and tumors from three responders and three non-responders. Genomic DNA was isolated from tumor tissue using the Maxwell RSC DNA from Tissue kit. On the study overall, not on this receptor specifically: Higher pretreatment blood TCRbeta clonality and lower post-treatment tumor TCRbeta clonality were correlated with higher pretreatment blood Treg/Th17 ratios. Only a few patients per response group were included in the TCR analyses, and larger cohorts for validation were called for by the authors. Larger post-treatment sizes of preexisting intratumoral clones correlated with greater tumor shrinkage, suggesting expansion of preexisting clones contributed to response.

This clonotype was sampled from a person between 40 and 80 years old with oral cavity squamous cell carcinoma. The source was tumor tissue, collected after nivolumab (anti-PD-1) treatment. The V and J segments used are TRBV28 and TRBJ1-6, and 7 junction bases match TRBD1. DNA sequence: TGTGCCAGCAGGAAGACAGGGTCGGGCTCACCCCTCCACTTT. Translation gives CASRKTGSGSPLHF. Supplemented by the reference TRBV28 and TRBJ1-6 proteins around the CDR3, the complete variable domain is DVKVTQSSRYLVKRTGEKVFLECVQDMDHENMFWYRQDPGLGLRLIYFSYDVKMKEKGDIPEGYSVSREKKERFSLILESASTNQTSMYLCASRKTGSGSPLHFGNGTRLTVT.